What follows are 25 T cell receptor beta chains derived from one specimen sequenced in a study of blood T cells in healthy people across ages. Sample-barcoded 5' priming and a J-beta primer mix drove a second PCR of roughly 6 to 12 cycles. Each CDR3 protein gets one entry after TCRdb re-called the 5' RACE reads with MiXCR. This table has approximately 800,000 distinct CDR3 sequences, 58% appearing once. The sample comprised blood. Receptors originate from a man aged 30 to 45 in good health.

This chain links TRBV20-1 with TRBJ2-3; possibly TRBD1 for D (5 bases). Trimming pared 5 bases from V and 3 bases from J, leaving 12 bases between. CDR1 and CDR2 from the germline V gene are DFQATT and SNEGSKA (reference sequence). The CDR3 contains 13 residues. The CDR3 nucleotides are TGCAGTGCTGTATGGCAGGGTACAGATACGCAGTATTTT. Protein product: CSAVWQGTDTQYF.

The chain couples TRBV27 to TRBJ1-2; D may be TRBD1 (6 bases). The CDR3 is 13 residues long. Trimming took 6 bases from V and 4 from J, leaving 12 bases between them. CDR1 and CDR2 from the germline V gene are MNHEY and SMNVEV (reference sequence). For the CDR3, the DNA is TGTGCCAGCAGGGATGGACAGCCCTATGGCTACACCTTC. It translates to CASRDGQPYGYTF.

The rearrangement joins TRBV6-2 or TRBV6-3 to TRBJ2-7; 7 nucleotides match TRBD2. The CDR3 runs to 14 residues. Trimming removed 5 bases from V and 3 bases from J; junction bases left unmatched: 7. Per germline, CDR1 MNHEY and CDR2 SVGEGT. CDR3 sequence: CASSPGVAGYEQYF. The CDR3 DNA is TGTGCCAGCAGTCCCGGAGTAGCGGGCTACGAGCAGTACTTC.

The chain joins TRBV2 to TRBJ2-7; TRBD1 matches 10 bases. There are 15 residues in the CDR3. V was pared by 6 bases and J by 3 bases, with 8 bases of the junction left unmatched. The V gene's germline CDR1 is SNHLY and CDR2 FYNNEI. The CDR3 loop is CASRGQGFFVYEQYF. The CDR3 bases are TGTGCCAGCAGGGGACAGGGGTTTTTCGTCTACGAGCAGTACTTC.

The chain links TRBV12-3 or TRBV12-4 to TRBJ1-5; D might be TRBD1 (5 bases). The CDR3 extends over 17 amino acids. V lost 4 bases and J lost 3, with 19 bases in between. This CDR3 is CASSSLRGQGFNQPQHF. The CDR3 nucleotides read TGTGCCAGCAGTTCCCTTCGTGGTCAGGGATTCAATCAGCCCCAGCATTTT.

This clonotype came up once. The J gene is TRBJ1-1, the V gene TRBV5-1; 7 bases are a match to TRBD1. The CDR3 is 13 residues long. Germline V gene sequence: CDR1 SGHRS, CDR2 YFSETQ. The J segment lost 3 bases and the V segment lost 4 bases, leaving 3 bases of the junction unmatched. The CDR3 DNA is TGCGCCAGCAGCAAGGGGACAGACACTGAAGCTTTCTTT. Protein product: CASSKGTDTEAFF.

The gene calls are TRBV6-1 and TRBJ2-5, with a possible D match to TRBD1 (5 bases). The CDR3 consists of 15 residues. Germline loops: CDR1 MNHNS, CDR2 SASEGT. V was clipped by 4 bases and J by 1 base, with 13 bases between them. DNA for the CDR3: TGTGCCAGCAGTGGAGGACACCGATTCCAAGAGACCCAGTACTTC. Encoded protein: CASSGGHRFQETQYF.

The chain recombines TRBV27 with TRBJ2-3; D might be TRBD2 (6 bases). Trimming took 5 bases from V and 7 from J, leaving 13 bases between them. Germline V gene data show CDR1 as MNHEY and CDR2 as SMNVEV (reference sequence). The CDR3 has 13 amino acids. The CDR3 loop reads CASSLSGRHTQYF. The CDR3 DNA reads as TGTGCCAGCAGTCTCTCAGGGAGGCATACGCAGTATTTT.

This chain links TRBV7-6 with TRBJ1-5; perhaps TRBD1 as D (6 bases). V shed 2 bases and J shed 5 bases, with 10 bases lying between them. Per germline, CDR1 SGHVS and CDR2 FNYEAQ. This CDR3 is 14 amino acids long. The CDR3 DNA reads TGTGCCAGCAGCTTATGGGACACCGATCAGCCCCAGCATTTT. Its translation: CASSLWDTDQPQHF.

J is TRBJ2-1 and V is TRBV3-1; TRBD2 aligns across 9 bases. The V segment lost 1 base and the J segment 0 bases; nucleotides outside the gene matches: 10. The CDR3 consists of 19 residues. Germline V gives CDR1 LGHDT, CDR2 YNNKEL (reference sequence). For the CDR3, the DNA is TGTGCCAGCAGCCAAGCGAGGGCTAGCGGGATAGGCTCCTACAATGAGCAGTTCTTC. Amino acid sequence: CASSQARASGIGSYNEQFF.

This clonotype has only a few counts. The chain uses TRBV11-2 and TRBJ2-4; D is perhaps TRBD2 (5 bases). Germline V gives CDR1 SGHAT, CDR2 FQNNGV. CDR3 length: 14 amino acids. Deletions cut 5 bases from V and 5 bases from J, with 13 bases between. In nucleotides, the CDR3 is TGTGCCAGCAGCCCCCTACGGGAAGAAAACATTCAGTACTTC. Amino acids: CASSPLREENIQYF. The whole variable domain, filled in from reference TRBV11-2 and TRBJ2-4, reads EAGVAQSPRYKIIEKRQSVAFWCNPISGHATLYWYQQILGQGPKLLIQFQNNGVVDDSQLPKDRFSAERLKGVDSTLKIQPAKLEDSAVYLCASSPLREENIQYFGAGTRLSVL.

This rearrangement joins TRBV9 to TRBJ2-4; 10 positions agree with TRBD1. The DNA end is more similar to TRBJ2-7, so the J call may be wrong. CDR3 size: 14 residues. Germline V gene sequence: CDR1 SGDLS, CDR2 YYNGEE. The CDR3: CASSVGQGNYEQYF. DNA for the CDR3: TGTGCCAGCAGCGTGGGACAGGGGAACTACGAGCAGTACTTC.

The rearrangement uses TRBV5-4 and TRBJ2-1; 13 positions agree with TRBD2. The CDR3 contains 18 residues. CDR1 is SGHNT and CDR2 is YYREEE in the germline V gene (reference sequence). With 1 base clipped from V and 7 bases from J, the junction kept 11 bases outside the gene matches. The CDR3 loop reads CASSLSLAGGPIKNEQFF. The CDR3 DNA reads as TGTGCCAGCAGCTTGTCACTAGCGGGGGGGCCAATTAAGAATGAGCAGTTCTTC.

V usage is TRBV7-2 and J usage is TRBJ1-2; TRBD1 aligns across 10 bases. This CDR3 contains 16 residues. Looked up from germline, CDR1 is SGHTA and CDR2 is FQGNSA. Losses at the gene ends were 1 base for V and 2 bases for J; bases not matched to a gene: 4. The CDR3 reads CASSLVAGQGNYGYTF. CDR3 sequence (DNA): TGTGCCAGCAGCTTAGTTGCGGGACAGGGGAACTATGGCTACACCTTC. The whole variable domain, filled in from reference TRBV7-2 and TRBJ1-2, reads GAGVSQSPSNKVTEKGKDVELRCDPISGHTALYWYRQSLGQGLEFLIYFQGNSAPDKSGLPSDRFSAERTGGSVSTLTIQRTQQEDSAVYLCASSLVAGQGNYGYTFGSGTRLTVV.

This clonotype was seen only a few times. V gene TRBV20-1 combines with J gene TRBJ1-2; 7 bases align to TRBD1. The CDR3 extends over 12 amino acids. The trim removed 4 bases at V and 4 bases at J, leaving 3 bases unmatched. In germline, CDR1 is DFQATT, CDR2 SNEGSKA (reference sequence). Written as DNA, the CDR3 is TGCAGTGCTAACGCAGGGGGCTATGGCTACACCTTC. Translation: CSANAGGYGYTF.

This clonotype was observed a few times. The genes are TRBV7-2 and TRBJ1-2; D perhaps matches TRBD1 (5 bases). The CDR3 runs 14 residues. V lost 5 bases, J lost 3 bases, and 13 bases lay in between. Germline V gene data show CDR1 as SGHTA and CDR2 as FQGNSA. The CDR3 sequence is CASSPRREYYGYTF. CDR3 nucleotides: TGTGCCAGCAGCCCGCGCAGGGAATACTATGGCTACACCTTC. Full variable domain (missing parts from reference TRBV7-2 and TRBJ1-2): GAGVSQSPSNKVTEKGKDVELRCDPISGHTALYWYRQSLGQGLEFLIYFQGNSAPDKSGLPSDRFSAERTGGSVSTLTIQRTQQEDSAVYLCASSPRREYYGYTFGSGTRLTVV.

Only one count was recorded for this clonotype. The V call is TRBV24-1, the J call TRBJ2-4; 7 bases are a match to TRBD1. V shed 10 bases, J shed 13 bases, and the junction held 18 bases outside the gene matches. Germline V gene data show CDR1 as KGHDR and CDR2 as SFDVKD. This CDR3 has 14 amino acids. The CDR3 is CATESGTDPAVQYF. The CDR3 DNA is TGTGCCACTGAATCCGGGACAGACCCGGCGGTGCAGTACTTC.

This clonotype has only a few counts. The chain joins TRBV29-1 to TRBJ2-5; possibly TRBD1 for D (6 bases). Deletions cut 6 bases from V and 5 bases from J, with 19 bases between. Germline V lookup: CDR1 SQVTM, CDR2 ANQGSEA. The CDR3 contains 14 residues. CDR3 nucleotide sequence: TGCAGCGTAGAACCACAGGGTAGGGCGGAGACCCAGTACTTC. Encoded protein: CSVEPQGRAETQYF.

The CDR3 reads CASSQDPGSAGEQYF. CDR3 coding DNA: TGCGCCAGCAGCCAAGATCCTGGCAGCGCGGGGGAGCAGTACTTC. The chain links TRBV4-3 to TRBJ2-5, with 7 nucleotides matching TRBD2. This CDR3 has 15 amino acids. J gave up 11 bases and V 0 bases, and 12 bases lay outside the gene matches. Germline values: CDR1 LGHNA, CDR2 YSLEER.

The rearrangement uses TRBV5-6 and TRBJ1-2; D possibly corresponds to TRBD1 (6 bases). CDR3 length: 14 amino acids. Germline V lookup: CDR1 SGHDT, CDR2 YYEEEE. V dropped 4 bases and J dropped 0 bases, with 10 bases sitting between them. In DNA, the CDR3 is TGTGCCAGCAGCCAGGGGTTATCTAACTATGGCTACACCTTC. Encoded protein: CASSQGLSNYGYTF.

This chain uses TRBV9 with TRBJ2-1; D not certain. There are 12 residues in the CDR3. Germline V gives CDR1 SGDLS, CDR2 YYNGEE. The germline V and J ends were trimmed by 0 bases and 10 bases, with 8 bases remaining between them. The CDR3 spells CASSVDGREQFF. In nucleotides, the CDR3 is TGTGCCAGCAGCGTAGACGGCAGGGAGCAGTTCTTC.

DNA for the CDR3: TGTGCCAGCAGGGAGACAGGGGGAGATGGGAGCTATGGCTACACCTTC. This translates into CASRETGGDGSYGYTF. The chain combines TRBV6-5 with TRBJ1-2; 9 positions match TRBD1. Per the germline V gene, CDR1 is MNHEY and CDR2 is SVGAGI. The CDR3 loop spans 16 amino acids. Losses at the gene ends were 6 bases for V and 4 bases for J; bases not matched to a gene: 12.

The V gene is TRBV4-3, the J gene TRBJ2-7; D remains ambiguous. Per the germline V gene, CDR1 is LGHNA and CDR2 is YSLEER. The CDR3 loop spans 14 amino acids. Trimming pared 2 bases from V and 1 base from J, leaving 9 bases between. The CDR3 spells CASSQRTPSYEQYF. CDR3 in DNA: TGCGCCAGCAGCCAACGTACACCGTCCTACGAGCAGTACTTC.

V is TRBV6-5 and J is TRBJ1-6, with 11 bases fitting TRBD1. CDR1 is MNHEY and CDR2 is SVGAGI in the germline V gene. The CDR3 consists of 15 residues. V shed 6 bases and J 10 bases; nucleotides not matched to a gene: 8. CDR3 loop: CASRPGTGGLSPLHF. In nucleotides, the CDR3 is TGTGCCAGCAGGCCTGGGACAGGGGGTCTCTCACCCCTCCACTTT.

V and J are TRBV27 and TRBJ2-3; D call uncertain. This CDR3 contains 15 residues. CDR1 is MNHEY and CDR2 is SMNVEV in the germline V gene (reference sequence). Between the trimmed V and J ends, which lost 5 bases and 7 bases, there was a span of 19 bases. Here the CDR3 DNA reads TGTGCCAGCAGTCCCAAGACGCCACCTGGCAATACGCAGTATTTT. This gives the protein CASSPKTPPGNTQYF.